The rows below give T cell receptor beta chains drawn from one sample of a study of blood T cell repertoires in COVID-19. Assay: immunoSEQ multiplex PCR; the TCRdb copy retains only in-frame clones and omits some. The repertoire includes a few hundred thousand clones, around 87% of them detected once, and under 9% sits in the top ten. The sample comprised peripheral blood. The receptors were sampled from a woman between 65 and 79 years old with active or convalescent COVID-19. Both conserved end residues are part of each CDR3. D genes are given only for firm matches. A clone size is listed for some rows: how often the clone was seen (once, few, many), or a class if it is expanded.

j_gene | v_gene | d_gene | abundance | CDR3aa | CDR3nt
TRBJ1-5 | TRBV6-5 | - | - | CASSYRGNHQPQHF | TGTGCCAGCAGTTACCGGGGGAACCATCAGCCCCAGCATTTT
TRBJ2-5 | TRBV7-8 | - | once | CASSNSAGIQETQYF | TGTGCCAGCAGCAATTCGGCAGGGATCCAAGAGACCCAGTACTTC
TRBJ2-7 | TRBV5-6 | TRBD1 | once | CASSLRTGTYEQYF | TGTGCCAGCAGCTTGAGGACAGGAACCTACGAGCAGTACTTC
TRBJ2-1 | TRBV15 | TRBD1 | - | CATSRARDRGYNEQFF | TGTGCCACCAGCAGAGCCCGGGACAGGGGGTACAATGAGCAGTTCTTC
TRBJ1-4 | TRBV11-2 | TRBD1 | - | CASSRTGGGEKLFF | TGTGCCAGCAGCCGGACAGGGGGCGGTGAAAAACTGTTTTTT
TRBJ2-4 | TRBV4-2 | TRBD2 | - | CASSQSGGGDYIQYF | TGTGCCAGCAGCCAATCCGGGGGGGGCGACTACATTCAGTACTTC
TRBJ2-2 | TRBV9 | TRBD1 | - | CASSVAGQDNTGELFF | TGTGCCAGCAGCGTAGCGGGACAGGACAACACCGGGGAGCTGTTTTTT
TRBJ1-3 | TRBV19 | - | many | CASSIGRGTGLDTIYF | TGTGCCAGTAGTATCGGCAGGGGAACAGGATTAGACACCATATATTTT
TRBJ1-5 | TRBV25-1 | - | - | CASSRGTDQPQHF | TGTGCCAGCAGTAGGGGGACGGATCAGCCCCAGCATTTT
TRBJ1-1 | TRBV5-5 | TRBD1 | - | CASSLRGLNTEAFF | TGTGCCAGCAGCTTGAGGGGGCTGAACACTGAAGCTTTCTTT
TRBJ2-3 | TRBV7-2 | - | once | CASSLGGGDTDTQYF | TGTGCCAGCAGCTTAGGGGGCGGGGACACAGATACGCAGTATTTT
TRBJ1-6 | TRBV9 | - | - | CASSLDLNSPLHF | TGTGCCAGCAGCCTAGACTTGAATTCACCCCTCCACTTT
TRBJ1-3 | TRBV19 | - | - | CASPGQGLKGHGNTIYF | TGTGCCAGTCCTGGACAAGGCCTAAAGGGGCATGGAAACACCATATATTTT
TRBJ1-1 | TRBV6-2/TRBV6-3 | - | - | CASSLTGKAFF | TGTGCCAGCAGTCTAACCGGGAAAGCTTTCTTT
TRBJ1-4 | TRBV19 | TRBD1 | - | CASSRDRGNEKLFF | TGTGCCAGTAGTAGGGACAGGGGGAATGAAAAACTGTTTTTT
TRBJ1-6 | TRBV12-3/TRBV12-4 | - | - | CASSSGRGIPLHF | TGTGCCAGCAGTTCCGGCAGGGGTATACCCCTCCACTTT
TRBJ2-3 | TRBV7-6 | - | - | CASTSVSGGLTDTQYF | TGTGCCAGCACCTCCGTAAGTGGGGGACTCACAGATACGCAGTATTTT
TRBJ1-6 | TRBV18 | - | - | CASSPQGEGSPLHF | TGTGCCAGCTCACCACAAGGGGAAGGTTCACCCCTCCACTTT
TRBJ1-1 | TRBV18 | - | few | CASSFSQGLDTEAFF | TGTGCCAGCTCATTCTCTCAGGGTCTAGACACTGAAGCTTTCTTT
TRBJ1-5 | TRBV2 | - | few | CASSADRNQPQHF | TGTGCCAGCAGCGCCGACAGGAATCAGCCCCAGCATTTT
TRBJ2-5 | TRBV5-4 | - | - | CASSLGGVQETQYF | TGTGCCAGCAGCTTGGGGGGGGTTCAAGAGACCCAGTACTTC
TRBJ1-4 | TRBV28 | - | - | CASGSTEGNEKLFF | TGTGCCAGCGGATCTACCGAGGGTAATGAAAAACTGTTTTTT
TRBJ2-1 | TRBV23-1 | TRBD1 | - | CASNRGYSTYNEQFF | TGCGCCAGTAACAGGGGGTATAGCACCTACAATGAGCAGTTCTTC
TRBJ2-1 | TRBV11-3 | - | - | CASSLGDQGFDEQFF | TGTGCCAGCAGCTTAGGTGATCAGGGGTTCGATGAGCAGTTCTTC